The 24 T cell receptor beta chains given below trace back to one sample, sequenced in a study of blood T cell repertoires in COVID-19 (dated by TCRdb to about 2020). The method behind the library was the immunoSEQ multiplex PCR assay. TCRdb took over this immuneACCESS table, retaining in-frame rearrangements with V and J assigned. Such tables are incomplete; in checked studies, under half of the missing clones stem from an unresolved V gene, and the remainder is unexplained. Across this sample there are about 100,000 clones, with roughly 85% seen only once. The ten most abundant clones make up about 1.8% of the sample. Sequenced material: peripheral blood. The receptors shown here come from a woman in her seventies with active or convalescent COVID-19.

J is TRBJ2-5 and V is TRBV15; TRBD1 aligns across 7 bases. The ends lost 0 bases at V and 5 bases at J; junction bases unmatched: 6. The CDR3 sequence is 15 residues long. Looked up from germline, CDR1 is LNHNV and CDR2 is YYDKDF (reference sequence). The CDR3 is CATSRDQGVQETQYF. For the CDR3, the DNA is TGTGCCACCAGCAGAGATCAGGGGGTTCAGGAGACCCAGTACTTC.

This clone appeared a single time. V usage is TRBV9 and J usage is TRBJ2-6; D is uncertain. Trimming took off 5 bases at V and 1 base at J, with 10 bases between the two ends. CDR1 and CDR2 from the germline V gene are SGDLS and YYNGEE. The CDR3 sequence is 15 residues long. CDR3 DNA: TGTGCCAGCAGTGAACTGGTTTCTGGGGCCAACGTCCTGACTTTC. It codes for CASSELVSGANVLTF.

V is TRBV4-3 and J is TRBJ2-2, with TRBD2 matching 9 bases. This CDR3 has 16 amino acids. Germline CDR1 reads LGHNA; CDR2 reads YSLEER. J was trimmed by 0 bases and V by 7 bases; bases with no gene match: 6. CDR3 protein: CASKAGGSSNTGELFF. In nucleotides, the CDR3 is TGCGCCAGCAAGGCGGGAGGGTCATCGAACACCGGGGAGCTGTTTTTT.

A single count supports this clone. The gene calls are TRBV12-3 or TRBV12-4 and TRBJ2-5, with unresolved D. V was clipped by 2 bases and J by 5 bases, with 6 bases between them. The CDR3 has 12 residues. The CDR3 region has the DNA TGTGCCAGCAGTTTATTCGGGGAGACCCAGTACTTC. Amino acid sequence: CASSLFGETQYF.

This chain connects TRBV14 to TRBJ1-1; D uncertain. The ends were cut back, 4 bases at V and 6 bases at J, with 21 bases in the middle. Germline V lookup: CDR1 SGHDN, CDR2 FVKESK. The length of the CDR3 is 16 residues. CDR3 sequence reads: CASSPRRSGKDPEAFF. CDR3 in DNA: TGTGCCAGCAGCCCCCGGAGGAGCGGAAAGGACCCTGAAGCTTTCTTT.

The chain couples TRBV28 to TRBJ2-3; 9 nucleotides match TRBD2. V dropped 3 bases and J dropped 4; count of bases not matched to a gene: 8. The germline gives CDR1 MDHEN, CDR2 SYDVKM. This CDR3 region has 16 residues. CDR3 sequence (DNA): TGTGCCAGCAGTTTGGGATTGGCGGGAGGGTCAGATACGCAGTATTTT. Its protein is CASSLGLAGGSDTQYF.

The chain joins TRBV28 to TRBJ1-2, with D perhaps matching TRBD1 (5 bases). V was pared by 4 bases and J by 4 bases, with 10 bases between. CDR1 is MDHEN and CDR2 is SYDVKM in the germline V gene. CDR3 length: 13 residues. This chain's CDR3 is CASSWGGSYGYTF. In nucleotides, the CDR3 is TGTGCCAGCAGTTGGGGGGGTAGCTATGGCTACACCTTC.

The chain employs TRBV7-2 and TRBJ2-7; 7 nucleotides agree with TRBD2. Germline V gives CDR1 SGHTA, CDR2 FQGNSA. With V trimmed by 5 bases and J by 1 base, 8 bases remained unmatched. The CDR3 runs 15 residues. In nucleotides, the CDR3 is TGTGCCAGCAGCCCTTGGACTAGGTTTTCCTACGAGCAGTACTTC. The encoded protein is CASSPWTRFSYEQYF.

The genes are TRBV18 and TRBJ2-5, with a weak D call TRBD2 (6 bases). Looked up from germline, CDR1 is KGHSH and CDR2 is LQKENI. The CDR3 is 14 amino acids. The V and J ends lost 3 bases and 5 bases respectively, with 13 bases between them. CDR3 coding DNA: TGTGCCAGCTCACCTACGGGAGTCGGTGAGACCCAGTACTTC. Encoded protein: CASSPTGVGETQYF.

The rearrangement links TRBV9 to TRBJ2-5, with D perhaps matching TRBD2 (5 bases). In germline, CDR1 is SGDLS, CDR2 YYNGEE. V was trimmed by 0 bases and J by 2 bases, leaving 8 bases between them. The CDR3 runs 14 residues. CDR3 nucleotides: TGTGCCAGCAGCGTAGCGGGGTTACAAGAGACCCAGTACTTC. It is translated as CASSVAGLQETQYF.

This clone was observed a single time. The chain carries TRBV2 and TRBJ1-2; 7 nucleotides match TRBD1. Germline loops: CDR1 SNHLY, CDR2 FYNNEI. J gave up 5 bases and V 0 bases, and 9 bases lay outside the gene matches. The CDR3 is 16 amino acids. The DNA for the CDR3 is TGTGCCAGCAGTGAAGCGGCCGGGACAGATTTTTATGGCTACACCTTC. Its protein product is CASSEAAGTDFYGYTF.

The gene calls are TRBV18 and TRBJ2-7; D unclear. Trimming left V 2 bases short and J 6 bases short, with 8 bases between. Germline CDR1 is KGHSH and CDR2 is LQKENI. This CDR3 has 12 amino acids. The CDR3 DNA reads as TGTGCCAGCTCACCAAGTCCGGGCGAGCAGTACTTC. It encodes CASSPSPGEQYF.

V and J are TRBV5-1 and TRBJ1-2; 9 nucleotides match TRBD1. Germline CDR1 reads SGHRS; CDR2 reads YFSETQ. The CDR3 runs to 15 residues. V trimming: 3 bases; J trimming: 5 bases; junction bases outside the gene matches: 8. For the CDR3, the DNA is TGCGCCAGCAGCTCCCCGGACAGGGGACCTTATGGCTACACCTTC. Its translation: CASSSPDRGPYGYTF.

The chain links TRBV5-8 to TRBJ2-3; TRBD1 matches at 8 bases. Germline values: CDR1 SGHTS, CDR2 YDEGEE. The CDR3 consists of 15 residues. V was pared by 4 bases and J by 1 base, with 5 bases of the junction left unmatched. CDR3 in DNA: TGTGCCAGCAGCACCCACAGGGGGGGCACAGATACGCAGTATTTT. Translating gives CASSTHRGGTDTQYF.

Notes on this clone: The junction departs from the called germline gene at one end, perhaps through a read error. V is TRBV7-9 and J is TRBJ1-2, with 8 bases matching TRBD1. CDR3 size: 18 residues. Germline-derived CDR1 and CDR2 are SEHNR and FQNEAQ (reference sequence). The CDR3 bases are TGTGCCAGCAGCTCCCCGGGACAGGCCCCAACACAGTCCTATGGCCACACCTTC. Translating it yields CASSSPGQAPTQSYGHTF.

The chain uses TRBV7-2 and TRBJ2-1, with a possible D match to TRBD1 (7 bases). This CDR3 comprises 15 residues. V dropped 1 base and J dropped 8 bases, with 15 bases sitting between them. The germline CDR1 and CDR2 sequences are SGHTA and FQGNSA. CDR3 DNA sequence: TGTGCCAGCAGCTTAGGCCAGGGGGGTATGGATGAGCAGTTCTTC. Protein product: CASSLGQGGMDEQFF.

This rearrangement joins TRBV28 to TRBJ1-4; 7 positions match TRBD1. With V trimmed by 3 bases and J by 8 bases, 9 bases remained unmatched. This CDR3 has 15 amino acids. Germline lookup yields CDR1 MDHEN and CDR2 SYDVKM. The CDR3 DNA reads as TGTGCCAGCAGTTTCCGACAGGGTAGAAGGGAAAAACTGTTTTTT. Encoded protein: CASSFRQGRREKLFF. Full variable domain (rest looked up from reference TRBV28 and TRBJ1-4): DVKVTQSSRYLVKRTGEKVFLECVQDMDHENMFWYRQDPGLGLRLIYFSYDVKMKEKGDIPEGYSVSREKKERFSLILESASTNQTSMYLCASSFRQGRREKLFFGSGTQLSVL.

The count of this clone is one. The chain has TRBV30 and TRBJ1-2; 8 bases agree with TRBD1. Germline-derived CDR1 and CDR2 are GTSNPN and SVGIG (reference sequence). The CDR3 has 13 residues. The trim removed 7 bases at V and 4 bases at J, leaving 8 bases unmatched. CDR3 nucleotides: TGTGCCTCCCTGGACAGGGTGGGCTATGGCTACACCTTC. It is translated as CASLDRVGYGYTF.

The genes are TRBV2 and TRBJ1-2, with TRBD1 as a possible D gene (6 bases). Deletions cut 6 bases from V and 1 base from J, with 18 bases between. The CDR3 has 16 residues. Germline V lookup: CDR1 SNHLY, CDR2 FYNNEI. DNA for the CDR3: TGTGCCAGCAGCTATAGAACAGGGTCGGATAACTATGGCTACACCTTC. Amino acid sequence: CASSYRTGSDNYGYTF.

This clone was observed a few times. This chain connects TRBV5-1 to TRBJ2-1, with D possibly matching TRBD2 (6 bases). Between the trimmed V and J ends, which lost 0 bases and 6 bases, there was a span of 13 bases. This CDR3 region has 15 residues. Germline V gives CDR1 SGHRS, CDR2 YFSETQ. CDR3 amino acids: CASSLEAGYSNEQFF. In DNA form, the CDR3 reads TGCGCCAGCAGCTTGGAAGCGGGCTACTCCAATGAGCAGTTCTTC.

The chain employs TRBV29-1 and TRBJ2-7; 13 positions agree with TRBD2. The V gene's germline CDR1 is SQVTM and CDR2 ANQGSEA. The junction had 11 bases not matched to a gene; V was cut back by 4 bases and J by 2 bases. The CDR3 is 17 amino acids. CDR3 in amino acids: CSVAGLAGVSQAYEQYF. Here the CDR3 DNA reads TGCAGCGTTGCCGGACTAGCGGGAGTTAGTCAGGCCTACGAGCAGTACTTC.

J is TRBJ1-6 and V is TRBV2, with TRBD1 matching 7 bases. CDR3 size: 14 residues. Unmatched junction bases numbered 7, after V lost 4 bases and J lost 10 bases. Germline CDR1 is SNHLY and CDR2 is FYNNEI. CDR3 region: CASSVGTERSPLHF. The CDR3 region has the DNA TGTGCCAGCAGTGTTGGGACAGAGCGATCACCCCTCCACTTT.

The rearrangement links TRBV11-3 to TRBJ2-3; the D gene is possibly TRBD1 (6 bases). Germline CDR1 SGHNT, CDR2 YENEEA. Trimming removed 1 base at V and 2 bases at J, with 13 bases between. This CDR3 comprises 16 residues. The CDR3 DNA reads TGTGCCAGCAGCTTAGGGGCGACAGGTTACACAGATACGCAGTATTTT. Translated: CASSLGATGYTDTQYF.

The chain couples TRBV27 to TRBJ1-6; D perhaps matches TRBD1 (6 bases). Germline CDR1 is MNHEY and CDR2 is SMNVEV (reference sequence). This CDR3 is built from 13 residues. The V gene lost 5 bases and the J gene lost 8 bases, with 10 bases spanning the gap. The CDR3 reads CASSQNRDSPLHF. CDR3 nucleotide sequence: TGTGCCAGCAGTCAAAACAGGGATTCACCCCTCCACTTT.